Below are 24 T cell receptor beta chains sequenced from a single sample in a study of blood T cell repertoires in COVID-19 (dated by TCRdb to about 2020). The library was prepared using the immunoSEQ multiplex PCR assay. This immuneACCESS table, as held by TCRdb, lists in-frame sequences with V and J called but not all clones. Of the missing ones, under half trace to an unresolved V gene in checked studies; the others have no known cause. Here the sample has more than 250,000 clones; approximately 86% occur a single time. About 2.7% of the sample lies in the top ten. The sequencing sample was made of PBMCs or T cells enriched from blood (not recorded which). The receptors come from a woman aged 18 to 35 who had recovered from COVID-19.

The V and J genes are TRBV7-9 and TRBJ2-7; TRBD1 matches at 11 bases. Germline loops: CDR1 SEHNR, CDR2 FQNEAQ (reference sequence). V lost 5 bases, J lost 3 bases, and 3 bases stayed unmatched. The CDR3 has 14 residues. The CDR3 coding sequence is TGTGCCAGCAGCCCGGACAGGGGGCTCTACGAGCAGTACTTC. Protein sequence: CASSPDRGLYEQYF.

CDR3 region: CASSLQGDDQPQHF. Here the CDR3 DNA reads TGCGCCAGCAGTCTACAGGGTGATGATCAGCCCCAGCATTTT. V and J are TRBV10-2 and TRBJ1-5, with D maybe TRBD1 (6 bases). Trimming took off 5 bases at V and 5 bases at J, with 13 bases between the two ends. The CDR3 sequence is 14 residues long. The germline CDR1 and CDR2 sequences are WSHSY and SAAADI.

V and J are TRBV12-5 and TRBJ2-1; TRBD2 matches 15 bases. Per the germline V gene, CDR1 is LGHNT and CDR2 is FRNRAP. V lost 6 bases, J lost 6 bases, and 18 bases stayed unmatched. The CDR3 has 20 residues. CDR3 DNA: TGTGCTAGTGGGACCAGGACTAGCGGGAGGGCAGGGAACTACTGCAATGAGCAGTTCTTC. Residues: CASGTRTSGRAGNYCNEQFF.

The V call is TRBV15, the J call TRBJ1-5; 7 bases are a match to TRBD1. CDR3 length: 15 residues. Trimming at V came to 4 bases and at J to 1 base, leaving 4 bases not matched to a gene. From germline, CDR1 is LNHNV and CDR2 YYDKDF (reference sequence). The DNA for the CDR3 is TGTGCCACCAGCAAAGGGGGCTTGAGCAATCAGCCCCAGCATTTT. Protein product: CATSKGGLSNQPQHF. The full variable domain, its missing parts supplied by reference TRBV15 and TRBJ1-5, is DAMVIQNPRYQVTQFGKPVTLSCSQTLNHNVMYWYQQKSSQAPKLLFHYYDKDFNNEADTPDNFQSRRPNTSFCFLDIRSPGLGDTAMYLCATSKGGLSNQPQHFGDGTRLSIL.

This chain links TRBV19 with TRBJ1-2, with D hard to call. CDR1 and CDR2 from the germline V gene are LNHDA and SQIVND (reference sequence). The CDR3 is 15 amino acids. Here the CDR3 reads CVSRLAGSSQYGYTF. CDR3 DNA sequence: TGTGTCAGCCGGCTAGCGGGCAGTAGCCAATATGGCTACACCTTC.

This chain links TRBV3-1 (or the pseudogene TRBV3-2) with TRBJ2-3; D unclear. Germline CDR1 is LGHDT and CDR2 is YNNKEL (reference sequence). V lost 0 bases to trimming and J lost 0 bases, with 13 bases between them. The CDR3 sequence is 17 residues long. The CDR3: CASSQEFRYSSTDTQYF. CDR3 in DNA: TGTGCCAGCAGCCAAGAATTCCGTTACTCTAGCACAGATACGCAGTATTTT.

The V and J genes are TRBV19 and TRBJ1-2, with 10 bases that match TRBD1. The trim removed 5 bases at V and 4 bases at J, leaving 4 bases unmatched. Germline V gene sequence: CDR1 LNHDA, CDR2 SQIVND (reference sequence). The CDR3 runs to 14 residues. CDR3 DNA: TGTGCCAGTAGTCTCGACAGGGGGCTCTATGGCTACACCTTC. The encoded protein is CASSLDRGLYGYTF.

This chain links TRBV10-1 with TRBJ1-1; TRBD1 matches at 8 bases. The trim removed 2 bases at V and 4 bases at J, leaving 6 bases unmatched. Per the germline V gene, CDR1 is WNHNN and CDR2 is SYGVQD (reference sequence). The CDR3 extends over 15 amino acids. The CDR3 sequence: CASSETGTGFTEAFF. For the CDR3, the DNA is TGCGCCAGCAGTGAGACCGGGACAGGTTTCACTGAAGCTTTCTTT.

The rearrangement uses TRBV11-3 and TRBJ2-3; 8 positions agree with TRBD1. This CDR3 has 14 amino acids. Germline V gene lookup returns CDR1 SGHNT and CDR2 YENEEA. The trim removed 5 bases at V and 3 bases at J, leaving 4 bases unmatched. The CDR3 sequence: CASSTDRETDTQYF. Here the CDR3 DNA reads TGTGCCAGCAGCACGGACAGGGAAACAGATACGCAGTATTTT.

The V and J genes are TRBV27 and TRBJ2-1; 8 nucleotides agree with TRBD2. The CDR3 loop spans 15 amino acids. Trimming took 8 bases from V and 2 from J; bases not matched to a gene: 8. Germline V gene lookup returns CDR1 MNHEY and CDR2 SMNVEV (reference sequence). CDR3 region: CASGATSAAYNEQFF. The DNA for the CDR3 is TGTGCCAGCGGAGCGACTAGCGCAGCCTACAATGAGCAGTTCTTC.

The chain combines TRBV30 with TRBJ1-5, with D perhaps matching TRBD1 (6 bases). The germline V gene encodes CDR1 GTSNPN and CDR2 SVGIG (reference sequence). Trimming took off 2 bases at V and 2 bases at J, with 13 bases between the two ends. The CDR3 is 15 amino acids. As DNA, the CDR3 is TGTGCCTGGAGTCTACCGGACAGAGGCAATCAGCCCCAGCATTTT. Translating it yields CAWSLPDRGNQPQHF.

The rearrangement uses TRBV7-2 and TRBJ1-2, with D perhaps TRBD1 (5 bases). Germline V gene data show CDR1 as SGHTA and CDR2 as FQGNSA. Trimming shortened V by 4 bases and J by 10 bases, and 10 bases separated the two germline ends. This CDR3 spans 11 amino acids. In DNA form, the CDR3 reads TGTGCCAGCAGCTCCGGGGGGGTCTACACCTTC. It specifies CASSSGGVYTF.

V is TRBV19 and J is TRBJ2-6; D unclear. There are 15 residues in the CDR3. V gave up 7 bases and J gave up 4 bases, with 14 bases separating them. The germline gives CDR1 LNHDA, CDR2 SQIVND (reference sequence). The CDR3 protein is CASNPTGWGANVLTF. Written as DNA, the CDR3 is TGTGCCAGTAACCCGACGGGTTGGGGGGCCAACGTCCTGACTTTC.

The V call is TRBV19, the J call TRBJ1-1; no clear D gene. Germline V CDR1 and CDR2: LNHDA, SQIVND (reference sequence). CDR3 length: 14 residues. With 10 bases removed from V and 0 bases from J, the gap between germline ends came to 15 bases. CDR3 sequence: CATRVVGLNTEAFF. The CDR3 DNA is TGTGCCACTCGAGTTGTGGGCTTGAACACTGAAGCTTTCTTT.

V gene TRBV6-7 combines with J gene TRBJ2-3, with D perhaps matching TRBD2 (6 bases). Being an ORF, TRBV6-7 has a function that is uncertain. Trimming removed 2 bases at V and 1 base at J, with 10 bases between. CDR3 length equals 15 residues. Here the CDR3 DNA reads TGTGCCAGCAGTTACCGGGACTGTCGCACAGATACGCAGTATTTT. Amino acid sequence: CASSYRDCRTDTQYF.

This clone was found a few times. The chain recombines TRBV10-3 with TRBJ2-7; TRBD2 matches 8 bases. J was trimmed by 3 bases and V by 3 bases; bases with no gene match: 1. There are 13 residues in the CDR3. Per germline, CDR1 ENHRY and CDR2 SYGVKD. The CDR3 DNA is TGTGCCATCAGTGACGGGACTAGCTACGAGCAGTACTTC. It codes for CAISDGTSYEQYF.

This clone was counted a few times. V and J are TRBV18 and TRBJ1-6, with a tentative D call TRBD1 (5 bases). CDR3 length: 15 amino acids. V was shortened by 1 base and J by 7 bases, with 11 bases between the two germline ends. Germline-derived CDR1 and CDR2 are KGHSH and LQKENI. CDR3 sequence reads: CASSPQGNGNSPLHF. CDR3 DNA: TGTGCCAGCTCACCACAGGGGAACGGGAATTCACCCCTCCACTTT. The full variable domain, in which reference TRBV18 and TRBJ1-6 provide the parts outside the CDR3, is NAGVMQNPRHLVRRRGQEARLRCSPMKGHSHVYWYRQLPEEGLKFMVYLQKENIIDESGMPKERFSAEFPKEGPSILRIQQVVRGDSAAYFCASSPQGNGNSPLHFGNGTRLTVT.

The CDR3 bases are TGTGCCAGCAGTGAACCGGTAAGAACTGAAGCTTTCTTT. This encodes CASSEPVRTEAFF. The chain combines TRBV6-1 with TRBJ1-1; no reliable D call. V was cut by 2 bases and J by 5 bases, with 9 bases left in between. This CDR3 is 13 amino acids long. The germline V gene has CDR1 MNHNS and CDR2 SASEGT.

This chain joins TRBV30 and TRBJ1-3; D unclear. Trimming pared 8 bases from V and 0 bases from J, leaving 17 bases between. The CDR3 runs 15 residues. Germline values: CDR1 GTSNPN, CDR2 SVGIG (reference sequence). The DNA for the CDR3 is TGTGCCAGAAGCCTCCGCGGGTTCTCTGGAAACACCATATATTTT. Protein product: CARSLRGFSGNTIYF. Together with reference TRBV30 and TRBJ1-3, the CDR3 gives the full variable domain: SQTIHQWPATLVQPVGSPLSLECTVEGTSNPNLYWYRQAAGRGLQLLFYSVGIGQISSEVPQNLSASRPQDRQFILSSKKLLLSDSGFYLCARSLRGFSGNTIYFGEGSWLTVV.

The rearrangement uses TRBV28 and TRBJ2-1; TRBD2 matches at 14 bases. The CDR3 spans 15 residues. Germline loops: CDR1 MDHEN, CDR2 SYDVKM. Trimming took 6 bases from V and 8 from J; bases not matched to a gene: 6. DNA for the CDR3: TGTGCCAGCAGGGAGACTAGCGGGAGGGATGATGAGCAGTTCTTC. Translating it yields CASRETSGRDDEQFF.

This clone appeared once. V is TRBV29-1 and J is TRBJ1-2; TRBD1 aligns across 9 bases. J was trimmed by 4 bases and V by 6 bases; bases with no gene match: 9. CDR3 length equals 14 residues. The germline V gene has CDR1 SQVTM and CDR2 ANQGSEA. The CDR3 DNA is TGCAGCGTAAAAGGGGACAGGGAGACCTATGGCTACACCTTC. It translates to CSVKGDRETYGYTF.

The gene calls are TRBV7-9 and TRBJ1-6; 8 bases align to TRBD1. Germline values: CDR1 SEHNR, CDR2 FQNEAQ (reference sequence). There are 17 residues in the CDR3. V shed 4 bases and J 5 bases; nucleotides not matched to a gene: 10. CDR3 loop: CASSYRTGRLNNSPLHF. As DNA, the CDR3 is TGTGCCAGCAGCTACCGGACAGGGAGGCTGAATAATTCACCCCTCCACTTT.

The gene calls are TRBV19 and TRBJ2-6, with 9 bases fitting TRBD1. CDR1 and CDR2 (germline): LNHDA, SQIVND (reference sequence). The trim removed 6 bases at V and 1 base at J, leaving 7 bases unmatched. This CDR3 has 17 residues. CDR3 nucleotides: TGTGCCAGTAGAAATCCCGGGACAGGGTCTGGGGCCAACGTCCTGACTTTC. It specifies CASRNPGTGSGANVLTF.

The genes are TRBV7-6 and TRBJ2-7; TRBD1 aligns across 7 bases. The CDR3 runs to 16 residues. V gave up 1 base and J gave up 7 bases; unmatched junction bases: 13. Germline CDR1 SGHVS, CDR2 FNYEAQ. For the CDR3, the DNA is TGTGCCAGCAGCTTAGTCCGGACAGGCGGGCGAGGGGAGCAGTACTTC. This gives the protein CASSLVRTGGRGEQYF.